This T cell receptor (beta chain) emerged from a study of identical twins. Findings and limits, study-wide: Compared with models, monozygotic twins showed more out-of-frame TCR alpha sharing.

TCRdb re-derived calls from the 5' RACE reads in MiXCR, one entry per CDR3 protein. The repertoire has roughly 690,000 distinct CDR3 sequences, about 20% of them found once; the top ten carry around 4.4%. All donors were healthy Caucasians. This CDR3 has 15 residues. Germline trimming cut 5 bases from V and 2 bases from J; bases unmatched to any gene: 7. Germline-derived CDR1 and CDR2 are ENHRY and SYGVKD. In the case of this clonotype: Its antigen is unknown.

These same data were also listed under a study on T cells expressing NK-cell markers. That study reports: TCR beta repertoires came from sorted CD3+CD56+NKG2C+, CD3+CD56+NKG2C- and CD3+CD56-NKG2C+ T cells. An anti-gamma-delta TCR antibody restricted sorting to alpha-beta TCR T cells in several experiments.

The chain recombines TRBV10-3 with TRBJ2-3; the match to TRBD2 covers 7 bases. This TCR derives from a woman under 30 in good health. The specimen was PBMCs. In DNA, the CDR3 is TGTGCCATCAGTAACGCGAGCGGGGACACAGATACGCAGTATTTT. Translated: CAISNASGDTDTQYF.